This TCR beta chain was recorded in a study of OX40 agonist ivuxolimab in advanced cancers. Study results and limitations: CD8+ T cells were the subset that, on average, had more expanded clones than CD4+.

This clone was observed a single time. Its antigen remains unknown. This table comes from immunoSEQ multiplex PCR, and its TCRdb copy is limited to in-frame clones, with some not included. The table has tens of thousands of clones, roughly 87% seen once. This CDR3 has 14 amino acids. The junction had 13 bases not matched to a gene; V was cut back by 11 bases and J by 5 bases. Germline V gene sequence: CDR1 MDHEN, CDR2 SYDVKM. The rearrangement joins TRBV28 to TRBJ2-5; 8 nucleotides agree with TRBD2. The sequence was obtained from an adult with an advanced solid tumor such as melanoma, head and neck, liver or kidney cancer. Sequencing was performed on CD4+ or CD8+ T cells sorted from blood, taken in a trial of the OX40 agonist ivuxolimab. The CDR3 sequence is CACSGSGSWETQYF. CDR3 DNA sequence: TGTGCCTGCTCTGGGAGCGGGAGTTGGGAGACCCAGTACTTC.